The present T cell receptor (beta chain) was sequenced within a study of T cells after yellow fever vaccination. Study-wide points: Few clonotypes appeared in both CD4 and CD8 compartments.

Germline V gene data show CDR1 as SEHNR and CDR2 as FQNEAQ (reference sequence). V trimming: 2 bases; J trimming: 7 bases; junction bases outside the gene matches: 10. The CDR3 runs 16 residues. TCRdb reprocessed the 5' RACE reads via MiXCR and lists one record per CDR3 protein. There are some 320,000 distinct CDR3 sequences in the sample; roughly 8.7% occur only once, and around 17% lies in the top ten. In its sample, this clonotype was seen a few times. The antigen is unknown. This specimen consisted of PBMCs, obtained on the day of the first yellow fever vaccination. The source of this sequence is a man aged 18-30 years who received the YFV17D yellow fever vaccine. V and J are TRBV7-9 and TRBJ2-1, with 8 bases lining up with TRBD1. DNA for the CDR3: TGTGCCAGCAGCTTACCAGGGGGCGCCTCGCTAAATGAGCAGTTCTTC. Encoded protein: CASSLPGGASLNEQFF.